The following is a T cell receptor (beta chain) sequence with its context. This CDR3 comprises 14 residues. Germline V gene lookup returns CDR1 LNHNV and CDR2 YYDKDF (reference sequence). V dropped 5 bases and J dropped 6; count of bases not matched to a gene: 3. This sample stems from a study of T cells after somatic rescue of genetic block. TCRdb keeps only in-frame clones here, not all; method: immunoSEQ multiplex PCR. The data show 45,000 to 55,000 clones, 90% to 97% seen once. Sequencing input: peripheral blood mononuclear cells (PBMCs). This TCR was sampled from a child in the first two years of life. This rearrangement joins TRBV15 to TRBJ2-2; TRBD2 agrees at 10 bases. DNA for the CDR3: TGTGCCACCAGCCGTCTAGCGGGAGCCGGGGAGCTGTTTTTT. Amino acid sequence: CATSRLAGAGELFF.